Shown below are 24 T cell receptor beta chains from a single sample sequenced in a study of cytomegalovirus exposure and HLA in healthy donors. Sequencing used immunoSEQ multiplex PCR; TCRdb keeps in-frame clones, though not all of them. The sample lists over 60,000 clones; approximately 96% were seen once. Material for sequencing was PBMCs. Receptors originate from a man between 18 and 35 years old in good health and CMV-seronegative.

The CDR3 sequence is CASRDPGHKTYEQYF. For the CDR3, the DNA is TGTGCCAGTAGGGATCCGGGACATAAAACCTACGAGCAGTACTTC. This rearrangement joins TRBV19 to TRBJ2-7; maybe TRBD1 (6 bases). With 6 bases removed from V and 2 bases from J, the gap between germline ends came to 17 bases. The CDR3 loop spans 15 amino acids. Germline V gene data show CDR1 as LNHDA and CDR2 as SQIVND (reference sequence).

This chain links TRBV6-1 with TRBJ1-1; the D gene is possibly TRBD1 (5 bases). The V end was cut by 3 bases, the J end by 0 bases, with 20 bases between. The CDR3 loop spans 18 amino acids. Germline lookup yields CDR1 MNHNS and CDR2 SASEGT. CDR3 in DNA: TGTGCCAGCAGTGAGGAAGGGGCCGGCCGGTGGTTGAACACTGAAGCTTTCTTT. It codes for CASSEEGAGRWLNTEAFF.

The chain employs TRBV19 and TRBJ2-1, with 11 bases lining up with TRBD2. This CDR3 has 17 residues. CDR1 is LNHDA and CDR2 is SQIVND in the germline V gene (reference sequence). With 2 bases clipped from V and 7 bases from J, the junction kept 10 bases outside the gene matches. The CDR3 sequence is CASSILAGGSIGNEQFF. As DNA, the CDR3 is TGTGCCAGTAGTATACTAGCGGGAGGTTCGATAGGGAATGAGCAGTTCTTC. Supplemented by reference TRBV19 and TRBJ2-1, the full variable domain reads DGGITQSPKYLFRKEGQNVTLSCEQNLNHDAMYWYRQDPGQGLRLIYYSQIVNDFQKGDIAEGYSVSREKKESFPLTVTSAQKNPTAFYLCASSILAGGSIGNEQFFGPGTRLTVL.

V and J are TRBV27 and TRBJ1-3, with 10 bases aligning to TRBD1. The germline V gene has CDR1 MNHEY and CDR2 SMNVEV (reference sequence). The junction had 5 bases not matched to a gene; V was cut back by 0 bases and J by 0 bases. The CDR3 extends over 18 amino acids. The chain's CDR3 is CASSLSGQGLHSGNTIYF. As DNA, the CDR3 is TGTGCCAGCAGTTTATCGGGACAGGGGCTGCACTCTGGAAACACCATATATTTT.

This clone appeared once. CDR3 amino acids: CAITGGDQPQHF. The CDR3 DNA follows: TGTGCCATCACAGGGGGCGATCAGCCCCAGCATTTT. V is TRBV6-4 and J is TRBJ1-5; 9 nucleotides line up with TRBD1. The CDR3 totals 12 residues. Germline CDR1 and CDR2: MRHNA and SNTAGT. With V trimmed by 10 bases and J by 5 bases, 3 bases remained unmatched.

Turning to this clone: The sample contains more than one DNA sequence encoding this CDR3. The rearrangement links TRBV19 to TRBJ2-1; D is undetermined. V was clipped by 5 bases and J by 4 bases, with 3 bases between them. CDR1 LNHDA and CDR2 SQIVND come from the germline V gene (reference sequence). The CDR3 consists of 11 residues. This CDR3 is CASSAYNEQFF. CDR3 coding DNA: TGTGCCAGTAGTGCGTACAATGAGCAGTTCTTC.

V usage is TRBV7-6 and J usage is TRBJ2-2; TRBD1 matches 8 bases. After removal of 4 bases from V and 2 bases from J, the junction contained 9 bases not matched to a gene. The length of the CDR3 is 17 residues. Germline V gives CDR1 SGHVS, CDR2 FNYEAQ. As DNA, the CDR3 is TGTGCCAGCAGCTCGGAAACGGGACAGGCCAACACCGGGGAGCTGTTTTTT. Translating gives CASSSETGQANTGELFF.

The DNA for the CDR3 is TGTGCCTGGAGTGTGGGCCTTGATCAGCCCCAGCATTTT. This sequence encodes CAWSVGLDQPQHF. This chain uses TRBV30 with TRBJ1-5; the D is unclear. This CDR3 has 13 residues. V lost 0 bases and J lost 5, with 8 bases in between. CDR1 is GTSNPN and CDR2 is SVGIG in the germline V gene (reference sequence).

This sequence joins TRBV28 and TRBJ2-3; unclear D gene. V gave up 2 bases and J gave up 8 bases, with 8 bases separating them. The germline gives CDR1 MDHEN, CDR2 SYDVKM. CDR3 length: 12 amino acids. CDR3 amino acids: CASSLSPPTQYF. DNA for the CDR3: TGTGCCAGCAGTTTAAGCCCCCCTACGCAGTATTTT.

This sequence joins TRBV10-3 and TRBJ2-1; 10 nucleotides match TRBD1. Germline V CDR1 and CDR2: ENHRY, SYGVKD. This CDR3 spans 16 amino acids. J gave up 8 bases and V 0 bases, and 7 bases lay outside the gene matches. CDR3 protein: CAISESTGGNRYEQFF. CDR3 bases: TGTGCCATCAGTGAGTCGACAGGGGGCAATAGGTATGAGCAGTTCTTC.

The genes are TRBV7-9 and TRBJ2-2; D possibly corresponds to TRBD2 (6 bases). The V gene's germline CDR1 is SEHNR and CDR2 FQNEAQ (reference sequence). This CDR3 contains 17 residues. Trimming took off 7 bases at V and 4 bases at J, with 22 bases between the two ends. In DNA form, the CDR3 reads TGTGCCAGCAACATATTAGGGGAGGCAGGGATCACCGGGGAGCTGTTTTTT. Its protein product is CASNILGEAGITGELFF.

The chain recombines TRBV5-1 with TRBJ1-4, with 7 bases lining up with TRBD1. The V gene end was trimmed by 4 bases and the J gene end by 8 bases; junction bases not matched to a gene: 8. The CDR3 has 14 amino acids. From germline, CDR1 is SGHRS and CDR2 YFSETQ. This CDR3 reads CASSIGGADEKLFF. The CDR3, as DNA: TGCGCCAGCAGCATAGGGGGCGCGGACGAAAAACTGTTTTTT.

V and J are TRBV11-2 and TRBJ1-2; 7 bases match TRBD1. V lost 5 bases and J lost 8; bases outside the gene matches: 5. CDR3 length equals 12 residues. Germline V lookup: CDR1 SGHAT, CDR2 FQNNGV. In DNA, the CDR3 is TGTGCCAGCAGCCCTCAGGGGGTCGGCTACACCTTC. This encodes CASSPQGVGYTF. Full variable domain (remainder filled in from reference TRBV11-2 and TRBJ1-2): EAGVAQSPRYKIIEKRQSVAFWCNPISGHATLYWYQQILGQGPKLLIQFQNNGVVDDSQLPKDRFSAERLKGVDSTLKIQPAKLEDSAVYLCASSPQGVGYTFGSGTRLTVV.

CDR3 sequence reads: CASSPHGGSPEAFF. The CDR3 DNA sequence: TGTGCCAGCAGCCCCCATGGGGGGAGCCCTGAAGCTTTCTTT. The genes are TRBV9 and TRBJ1-1; perhaps TRBD1 as D (5 bases). The CDR3 runs 14 residues. Germline-derived CDR1 and CDR2 are SGDLS and YYNGEE. V gave up 4 bases and J gave up 6 bases, with 16 bases separating them.

The chain combines TRBV5-4 with TRBJ1-1; 11 bases align to TRBD1. J lost 2 bases, V lost 2 bases, and 2 bases had no gene match. Germline V gives CDR1 SGHNT, CDR2 YYREEE (reference sequence). This CDR3 has 15 amino acids. CDR3 amino acids: CASSFGQGANTEAFF. CDR3 coding DNA: TGTGCCAGCAGCTTTGGACAGGGGGCTAACACTGAAGCTTTCTTT.

In its sample, this clone was seen a few times. The chain joins TRBV6-5 to TRBJ1-2; D is undetermined. Between the trimmed V and J ends, which lost 5 bases and 3 bases, there was a span of 16 bases. CDR3 size: 15 residues. Germline V lookup: CDR1 MNHEY, CDR2 SVGAGI. CDR3 nucleotide sequence: TGTGCCAGCAGTCCTCGCAGGTCCGATTACTATGGCTACACCTTC. As protein: CASSPRRSDYYGYTF.

The genes are TRBV5-4 and TRBJ1-6, with TRBD1 as a possible D gene (6 bases). The CDR3 is 15 amino acids. Between the trimmed V and J ends, which lost 2 bases and 3 bases, there was a span of 9 bases. The germline gives CDR1 SGHNT, CDR2 YYREEE (reference sequence). Here the CDR3 reads CASSLGDNYNSPLHF. The CDR3, as DNA: TGTGCCAGCAGCTTAGGGGACAACTATAATTCACCCCTCCACTTT.

Only one count was recorded for this clone. This chain joins TRBV5-4 and TRBJ1-1, with D possibly being TRBD1 (6 bases). CDR3 length equals 15 residues. Germline CDR1 SGHNT, CDR2 YYREEE (reference sequence). The V gene lost 3 bases and the J gene lost 1 base, with 13 bases spanning the gap. CDR3 residues: CASSSLQGWNTEAFF. The CDR3 DNA reads TGTGCCAGCAGCTCTTTACAGGGTTGGAACACTGAAGCTTTCTTT.

The chain combines TRBV28 with TRBJ1-1, with no clear D. The germline V gene encodes CDR1 MDHEN and CDR2 SYDVKM. V was clipped by 5 bases and J by 3 bases, with 13 bases between them. The CDR3 runs to 14 residues. The CDR3 protein is CASSDNLAYTEAFF. In DNA, the CDR3 is TGTGCCAGCAGTGACAACCTAGCCTACACTGAAGCTTTCTTT.

The V gene is TRBV6-1, the J gene TRBJ2-3; TRBD2 aligns across 7 bases. This CDR3 contains 13 residues. Trimming removed 6 bases from V and 4 bases from J; junction bases left unmatched: 4. Germline V gene lookup returns CDR1 MNHNS and CDR2 SASEGT. The CDR3 reads CASRTSSPDTQYF. The CDR3 DNA sequence: TGTGCCAGCAGGACTAGCTCTCCAGATACGCAGTATTTT.

This chain connects TRBV10-1 to TRBJ1-6; perhaps TRBD1 as D (5 bases). The V gene's germline CDR1 is WNHNN and CDR2 SYGVQD (reference sequence). The CDR3 has 13 residues. Trimming left V 3 bases short and J 6 bases short, with 6 bases between. CDR3 residues: CASSEQVNSPLHF. DNA of the CDR3: TGCGCCAGCAGTGAACAGGTTAATTCACCCCTCCACTTT.

This sequence joins TRBV5-4 and TRBJ2-3, with D perhaps matching TRBD1 (6 bases). V dropped 4 bases and J dropped 1 base, with 19 bases sitting between them. This CDR3 is 17 amino acids long. Germline V CDR1 and CDR2: SGHNT, YYREEE (reference sequence). CDR3 region: CASSIRRGGGGTDTQYF. In DNA form, the CDR3 reads TGTGCCAGCAGCATCAGAAGAGGGGGTGGTGGCACAGATACGCAGTATTTT.

In its sample, this clone was seen once. V gene TRBV30 combines with J gene TRBJ1-5; no clear D gene. V lost 5 bases and J lost 7, with 9 bases in between. Per the germline V gene, CDR1 is GTSNPN and CDR2 is SVGIG (reference sequence). The CDR3 runs 11 residues. CDR3 DNA: TGTGCCTGGGGAGGCGCACAGCCCCAGCATTTT. Its protein product is CAWGGAQPQHF.

The genes are TRBV19 and TRBJ2-7; the match to TRBD2 covers 7 bases. The V gene end was trimmed by 6 bases and the J gene end by 4 bases; junction bases not matched to a gene: 12. Germline V gene data show CDR1 as LNHDA and CDR2 as SQIVND (reference sequence). The CDR3 has 15 amino acids. The CDR3 nucleotides read TGTGCCAGTAGCATTCAGGCGGGAGATCCATACGAGCAGTACTTC. The encoded protein is CASSIQAGDPYEQYF.